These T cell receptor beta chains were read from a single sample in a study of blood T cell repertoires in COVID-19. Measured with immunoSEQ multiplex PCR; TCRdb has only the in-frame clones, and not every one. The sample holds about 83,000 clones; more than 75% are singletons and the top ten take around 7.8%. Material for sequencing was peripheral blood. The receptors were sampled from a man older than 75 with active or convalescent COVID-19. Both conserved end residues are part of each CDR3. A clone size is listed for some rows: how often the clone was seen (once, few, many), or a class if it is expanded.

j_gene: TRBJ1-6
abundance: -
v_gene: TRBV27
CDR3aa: CASSFSSSYNSPLHF

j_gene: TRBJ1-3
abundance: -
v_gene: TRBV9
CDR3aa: CASSVSGTTYSGNTIYF

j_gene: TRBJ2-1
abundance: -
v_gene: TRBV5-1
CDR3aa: CASSFLRGSSYNEQFF

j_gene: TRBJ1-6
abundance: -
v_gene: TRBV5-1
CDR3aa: CASSPGTANSPLHF

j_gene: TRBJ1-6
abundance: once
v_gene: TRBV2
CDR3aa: CASSGGAVGSYNSPLHF

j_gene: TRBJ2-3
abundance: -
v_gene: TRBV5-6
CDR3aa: CASSLATAGISTDTQYF

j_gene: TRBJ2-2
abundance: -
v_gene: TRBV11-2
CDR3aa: CASSFSGTQTGELFF

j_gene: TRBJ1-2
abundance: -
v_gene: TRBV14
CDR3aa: CASSPGGVRSGYTF

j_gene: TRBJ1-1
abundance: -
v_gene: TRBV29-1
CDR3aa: CSCGTGAEAFF

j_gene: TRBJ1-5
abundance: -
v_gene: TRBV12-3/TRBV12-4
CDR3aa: CASSLQYQPQHF

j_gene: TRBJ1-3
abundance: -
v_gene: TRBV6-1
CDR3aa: CASSERGYGNTIYF

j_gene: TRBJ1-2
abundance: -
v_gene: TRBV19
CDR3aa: CASSIDRDGYGYTF

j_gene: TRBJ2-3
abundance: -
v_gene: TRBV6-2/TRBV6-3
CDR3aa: CASSQRRGARTDTQYF

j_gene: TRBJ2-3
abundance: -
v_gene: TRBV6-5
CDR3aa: CASSASGPSTDTQYF

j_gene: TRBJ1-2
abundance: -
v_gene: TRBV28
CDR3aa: CASGPITGYGYTF

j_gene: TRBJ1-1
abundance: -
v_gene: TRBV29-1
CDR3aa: CSVVTGGTEAFF

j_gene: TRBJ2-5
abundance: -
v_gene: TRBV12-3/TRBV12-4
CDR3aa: CASSRDSQETQYF

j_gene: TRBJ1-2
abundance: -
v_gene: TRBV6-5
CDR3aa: CASSSQGSRNYGYTF

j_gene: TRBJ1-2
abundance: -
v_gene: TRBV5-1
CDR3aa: CASSSGVDYGYTF

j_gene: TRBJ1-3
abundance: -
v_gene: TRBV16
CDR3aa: CASSPLLGSGNTIYF

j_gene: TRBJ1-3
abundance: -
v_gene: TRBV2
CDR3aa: CASSPRTGDGNTIYF

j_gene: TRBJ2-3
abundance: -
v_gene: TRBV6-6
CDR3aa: CASSYSAADTQYF

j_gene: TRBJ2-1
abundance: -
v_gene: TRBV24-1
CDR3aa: CATQPSGSYNEQFF

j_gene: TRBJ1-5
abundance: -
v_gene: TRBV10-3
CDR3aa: CAISDSRQGEDQPQHF

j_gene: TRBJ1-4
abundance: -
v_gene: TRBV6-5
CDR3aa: CASSYSIQGGEKLFF

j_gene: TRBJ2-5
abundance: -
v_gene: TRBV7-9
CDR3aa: CASSLGPRGGPKKETQYF

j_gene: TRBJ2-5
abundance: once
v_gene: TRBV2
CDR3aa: CASSELGAGVGRETQYF

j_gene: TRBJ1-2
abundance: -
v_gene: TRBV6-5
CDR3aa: CASQPAGDREYGYTF

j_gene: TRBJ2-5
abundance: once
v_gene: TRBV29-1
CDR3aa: CSVGTGGEETQYF

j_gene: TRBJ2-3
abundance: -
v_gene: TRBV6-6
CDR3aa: CASLAGGPPDTQYF

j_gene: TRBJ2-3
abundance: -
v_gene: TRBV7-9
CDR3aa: CASSLPVTDTQYF

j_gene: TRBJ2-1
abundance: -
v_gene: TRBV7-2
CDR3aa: CASRRRDRGRTHEQFF

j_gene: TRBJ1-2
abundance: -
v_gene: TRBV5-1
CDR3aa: CATSKDTVTYGYTF

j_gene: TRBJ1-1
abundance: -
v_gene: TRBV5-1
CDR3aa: CASSLGREGTEAFF

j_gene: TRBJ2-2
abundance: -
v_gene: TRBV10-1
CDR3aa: CASGASGVGELFF

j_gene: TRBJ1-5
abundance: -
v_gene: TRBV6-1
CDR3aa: CASSEAGGSQPQHF

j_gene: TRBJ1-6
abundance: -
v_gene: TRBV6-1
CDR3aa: CASSDSFQASYNSPLHF

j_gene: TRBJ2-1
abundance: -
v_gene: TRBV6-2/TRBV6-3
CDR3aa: CASSYSGLAVNNEQFF

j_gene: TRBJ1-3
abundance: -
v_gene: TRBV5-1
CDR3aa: CASSGITGAGNTIYF

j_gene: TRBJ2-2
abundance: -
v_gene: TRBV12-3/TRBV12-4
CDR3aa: CASTARGPGELFF

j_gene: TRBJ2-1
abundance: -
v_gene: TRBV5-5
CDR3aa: CASSPRGEAAVEQFF

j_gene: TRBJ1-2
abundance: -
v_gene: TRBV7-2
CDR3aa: CASSRGPTGNYGYTF

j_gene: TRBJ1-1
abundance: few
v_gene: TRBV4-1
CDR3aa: CASSGDREGEAFF

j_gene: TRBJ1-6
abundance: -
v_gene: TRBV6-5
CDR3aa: CASTRGSDTPLHF

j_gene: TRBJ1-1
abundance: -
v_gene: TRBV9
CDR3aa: CASSVGSDTEAFF

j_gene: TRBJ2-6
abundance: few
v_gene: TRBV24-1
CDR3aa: CATSDLSGSGANVLTF

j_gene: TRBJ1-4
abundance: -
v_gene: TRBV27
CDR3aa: CASSPRQGSTNEKLFF

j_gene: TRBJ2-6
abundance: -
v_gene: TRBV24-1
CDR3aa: CATSDFSSGANVLTF

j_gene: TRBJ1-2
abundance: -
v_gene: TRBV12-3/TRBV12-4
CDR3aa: CASREWTGGGYTF

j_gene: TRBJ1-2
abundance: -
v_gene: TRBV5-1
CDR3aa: CASNLGAGSRYGYTF

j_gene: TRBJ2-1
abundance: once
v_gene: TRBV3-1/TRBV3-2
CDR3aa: CASSQSATYNEQFF

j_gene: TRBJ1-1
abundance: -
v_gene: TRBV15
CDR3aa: CATSRDRAGGYTEAFF

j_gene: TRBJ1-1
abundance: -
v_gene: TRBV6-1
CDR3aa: CASSEVIVNTEAFF